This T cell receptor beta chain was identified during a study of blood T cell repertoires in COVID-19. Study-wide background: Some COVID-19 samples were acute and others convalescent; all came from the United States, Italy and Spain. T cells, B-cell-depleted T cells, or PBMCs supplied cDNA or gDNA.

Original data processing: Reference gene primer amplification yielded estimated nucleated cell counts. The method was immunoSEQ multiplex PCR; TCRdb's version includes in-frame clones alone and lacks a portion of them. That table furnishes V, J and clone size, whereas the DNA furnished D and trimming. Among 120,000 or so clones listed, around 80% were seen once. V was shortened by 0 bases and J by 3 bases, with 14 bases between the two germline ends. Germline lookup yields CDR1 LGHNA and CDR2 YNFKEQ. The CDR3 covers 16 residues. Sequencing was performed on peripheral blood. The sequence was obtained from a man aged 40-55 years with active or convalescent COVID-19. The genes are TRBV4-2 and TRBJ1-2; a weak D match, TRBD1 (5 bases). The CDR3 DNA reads TGTGCCAGCAGCCAAGATGTAAGGGGCCCCTACTATGGCTACACCTTC. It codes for CASSQDVRGPYYGYTF.